These 6 T cell receptor beta chains share one sample of origin, sequenced in a study of OX40 agonist ivuxolimab in advanced cancers. Profiling relied on immunoSEQ multiplex PCR, and the TCRdb table lists in-frame clones only, not all of them. Of 70,000 or so clones in the sample, around 87% are singletons; the top ten hold 2% to 2.5%. Sequences were derived from CD4+ or CD8+ T cells sorted from blood, sampled in a trial of the OX40 agonist ivuxolimab. The receptors come from an adult with an advanced solid tumor such as melanoma, head and neck, liver or kidney cancer.

The DNA of the CDR3 is TGTGCCTGGAGTATCAACGACGGCACTGAAGCTTTCTTT. Its translation is CAWSINDGTEAFF. The chain uses TRBV30 and TRBJ1-1; D call uncertain. The CDR3 consists of 13 residues. V lost 2 bases and J lost 4, with 11 bases in between. The germline V gene has CDR1 GTSNPN and CDR2 SVGIG (reference sequence).

The chain has TRBV29-1 and TRBJ1-2; 7 bases align to TRBD1. The V segment lost 5 bases and the J segment 3 bases; nucleotides outside the gene matches: 6. The CDR3 contains 13 residues. Germline values: CDR1 SQVTM, CDR2 ANQGSEA. CDR3 protein: CSVRQGGDYGYTF. The CDR3 DNA follows: TGCAGCGTTAGACAGGGAGGGGACTATGGCTACACCTTC.

This sequence joins TRBV18 and TRBJ1-5, with no clear D. V was shortened by 1 base and J by 2 bases, with 9 bases between the two germline ends. The CDR3 consists of 15 residues. Per the germline V gene, CDR1 is KGHSH and CDR2 is LQKENI. The CDR3 region has the DNA TGTGCCAGCTCACCACTGGGAATGGGCAATCAGCCCCAGCATTTT. Translating gives CASSPLGMGNQPQHF.

The chain joins TRBV11-2 to TRBJ2-5, with TRBD1 matching over 7 bases. V lost 5 bases and J lost 1; bases outside the gene matches: 4. The CDR3 length is 14 residues. Germline V gene data show CDR1 as SGHAT and CDR2 as FQNNGV. The CDR3: CASSLGQVQETQYF. In DNA, the CDR3 is TGTGCCAGCAGCCTAGGACAGGTCCAAGAGACCCAGTACTTC.

This clone is a singleton in its sample. The CDR3, as DNA: TGTGCCAGCACTCATGGGACTAGCGGTTACAATGAGCAGTTCTTC. Its protein is CASTHGTSGYNEQFF. The genes are TRBV6-5 and TRBJ2-1; TRBD2 matches at 11 bases. The CDR3 loop spans 15 amino acids. The germline V gene has CDR1 MNHEY and CDR2 SVGAGI. The V gene end was trimmed by 7 bases and the J gene end by 4 bases; junction bases not matched to a gene: 6.

V and J are TRBV6-5 and TRBJ2-5; D tentatively fits TRBD1 or TRBD2 (5 bases each). Germline CDR1 and CDR2: MNHEY and SVGAGI. This CDR3 is built from 16 residues. V lost 0 bases, J lost 5 bases, and 16 bases lay in between. CDR3 nucleotide sequence: TGTGCCAGCAGTTACTCTACAGGAGGTGGTCGGGAGACCCAGTACTTC. Its translation: CASSYSTGGGRETQYF.